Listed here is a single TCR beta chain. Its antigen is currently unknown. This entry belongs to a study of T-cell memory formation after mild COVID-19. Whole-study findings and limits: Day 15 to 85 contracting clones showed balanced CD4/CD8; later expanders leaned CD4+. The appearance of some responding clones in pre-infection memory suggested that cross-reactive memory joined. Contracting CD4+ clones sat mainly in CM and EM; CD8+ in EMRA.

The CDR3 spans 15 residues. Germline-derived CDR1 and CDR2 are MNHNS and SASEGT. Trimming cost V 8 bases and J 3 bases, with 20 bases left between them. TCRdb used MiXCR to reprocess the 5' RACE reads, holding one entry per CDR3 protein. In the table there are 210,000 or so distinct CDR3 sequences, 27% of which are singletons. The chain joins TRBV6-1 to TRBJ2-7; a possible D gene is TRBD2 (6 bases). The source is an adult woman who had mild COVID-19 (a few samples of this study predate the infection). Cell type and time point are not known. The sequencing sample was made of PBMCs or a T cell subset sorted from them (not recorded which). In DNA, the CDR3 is TGTGCCAGCGAAAACCCGGGGGTGGGGTACTACGAGCAGTACTTC. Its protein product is CASENPGVGYYEQYF.